Sequencing of this T cell receptor beta chain was carried out in a study of cytomegalovirus exposure and HLA in healthy donors. On this clone itself: The missing conserved phenylalanine or tryptophan at the end of this CDR3 makes a read error likely.

CDR3 length: 15 amino acids. In germline, CDR1 is GTSNPN, CDR2 SVGIG (reference sequence). V lost 4 bases and J 0 bases, leaving 10 bases between the germline ends. A multiplex PCR was run with 60 Vbeta primers and 13 Jbeta primers. Profiling relied on immunoSEQ multiplex PCR, and the TCRdb table lists in-frame clones only, not all of them. The sample lists roughly 120,000 clones; 70% to 85% were seen once. This sequence joins TRBV30 and TRBJ1-6; D not resolved. This receptor was identified in a woman in her forties or fifties in good health and CMV-seropositive. The sample consisted of PBMCs. The CDR3 region has the DNA TGTGCCTGGATGGATGGCGGCTCCTATAATTCACCCCTCCACCTT. The encoded protein is CAWMDGGSYNSPLHL.